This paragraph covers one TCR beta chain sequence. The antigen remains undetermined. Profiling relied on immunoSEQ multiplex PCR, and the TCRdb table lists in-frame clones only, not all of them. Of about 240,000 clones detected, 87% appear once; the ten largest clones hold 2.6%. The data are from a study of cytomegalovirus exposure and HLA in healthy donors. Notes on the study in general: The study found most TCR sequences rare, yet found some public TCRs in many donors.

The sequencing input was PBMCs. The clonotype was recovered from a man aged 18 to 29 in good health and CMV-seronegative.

This CDR3 is CASSLLAGVPDTQYF. The CDR3 bases are TGTGCCAGTAGCCTACTAGCGGGAGTTCCAGATACGCAGTATTTT. The rearrangement links TRBV19 to TRBJ2-3; 11 nucleotides agree with TRBD2. Germline V gene lookup returns CDR1 LNHDA and CDR2 SQIVND (reference sequence). The trim removed 6 bases at V and 4 bases at J, leaving 6 bases unmatched. This CDR3 is 15 amino acids long.